This TCR beta chain was recorded in a study of vaccination and CD4 T cells after COVID-19. The Oncomine TCR Beta short-read assay sequenced DNA from cultured CD4+ T cells. TCRdb reprocessed the PCR reads with MiXCR, giving one entry per CDR3 protein. The sample comprises about 14,000 distinct CDR3 sequences, roughly 58% of which are singletons, and approximately 8.1% rests with the top ten. Sample treatment: roughly 11-day PBMC culture with coronavirus spike peptide pools or control peptides (ViraFEST assay). To note about this clonotype: What it recognizes is unknown.

The trim removed 7 bases at V and 4 bases at J, leaving 7 bases unmatched. CDR3 length: 15 amino acids. Germline CDR1 KGHDR, CDR2 SFDVKD. V and J are TRBV24-1 and TRBJ2-1; 9 bases line up with TRBD1. The source material was CD4+ T cells from blood, cultured in vitro, sampled before SARS-CoV-2 vaccination. This clonotype was obtained from a human donor who had recovered from COVID-19. DNA of the CDR3: TGTGCCACCAGCCCCGGGACAGGGAATTACAATGAGCAGTTCTTC. Amino acid sequence: CATSPGTGNYNEQFF.